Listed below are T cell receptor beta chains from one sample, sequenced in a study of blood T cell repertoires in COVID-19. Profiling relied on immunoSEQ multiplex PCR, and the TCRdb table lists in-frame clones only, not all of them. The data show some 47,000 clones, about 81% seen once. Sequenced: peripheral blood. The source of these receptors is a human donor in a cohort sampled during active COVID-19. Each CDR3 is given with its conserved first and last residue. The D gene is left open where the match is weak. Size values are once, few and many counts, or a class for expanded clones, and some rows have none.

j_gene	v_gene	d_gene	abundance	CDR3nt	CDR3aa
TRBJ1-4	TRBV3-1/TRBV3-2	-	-	TGTGCCAGCAGCCATCGGGGAACTAATGAAAAACTGTTTTTT	CASSHRGTNEKLFF
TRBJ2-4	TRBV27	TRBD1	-	TGTGCCAGCAGTCCAACAGGGGAAGCCAAAAACATTCAGTACTTC	CASSPTGEAKNIQYF
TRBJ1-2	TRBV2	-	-	TGTGCCAGCAGTGTGGACAAAAATGGCTACACCTTC	CASSVDKNGYTF
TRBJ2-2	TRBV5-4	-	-	TGTGCCAGCAGCTTAGGGAGTGGCGGGGAGCTGTTTTTT	CASSLGSGGELFF
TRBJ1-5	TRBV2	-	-	TGTGCCAGCAGTGAGTACGGTGCTCAGCCCCAGCATTTT	CASSEYGAQPQHF
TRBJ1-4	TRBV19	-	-	TGTGCCAGTAGTTCCCCAGGGGATGAAAAACTGTTTTTT	CASSSPGDEKLFF
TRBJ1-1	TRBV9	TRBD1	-	TGTGCCAGCAGCGAAGGGACAGGGCCGAACACTGAAGCTTTCTTT	CASSEGTGPNTEAFF
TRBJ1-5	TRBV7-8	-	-	TGTGCCAGCAGCTTACAGGGCGGAAATCAGCCCCAGCATTTT	CASSLQGGNQPQHF
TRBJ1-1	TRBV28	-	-	TGTGCCAGCAGTTTATCGCGGGGGTGGAACACTGAAGCTTTCTTT	CASSLSRGWNTEAFF
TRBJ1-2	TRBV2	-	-	TGTGCCAGCAGACAGGACAGCGCGAACTATGGCTACACCTTC	CASRQDSANYGYTF
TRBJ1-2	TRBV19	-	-	TGTGCCAGTACTACTTCCGGGACAAATAACTATGGCTACACCTTC	CASTTSGTNNYGYTF
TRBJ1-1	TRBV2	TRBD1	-	TGTGCCAGCAGTGAAGAATGGACAGGGTTCAACACTGAAGCTTTCTTT	CASSEEWTGFNTEAFF
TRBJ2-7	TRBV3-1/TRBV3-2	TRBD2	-	TGTGCCAGCAGCCAAAAGCGGGGGATCTACGAGCAGTACTTC	CASSQKRGIYEQYF
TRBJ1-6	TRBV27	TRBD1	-	TGTGCCAGCAGTCCAGGGGACAGGGTCGTTTCACCCCTCCACTTT	CASSPGDRVVSPLHF
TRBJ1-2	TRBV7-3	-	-	TGTGCCAGCAGCCAAGCGGGGGATTTGAACTATGGCTACACCTTC	CASSQAGDLNYGYTF
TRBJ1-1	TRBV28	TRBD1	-	TGTGCCAGCAGCTTGACAGGGGGCAACACTGAAGCTTTCTTT	CASSLTGGNTEAFF
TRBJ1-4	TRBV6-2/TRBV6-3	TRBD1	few	TGTGCCAGCAGTTACAACAGGGGGAAACTGTTTTTT	CASSYNRGKLFF
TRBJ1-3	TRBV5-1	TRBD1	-	TGCGCCAGCAGCTATGACAGGGGGCGGGACACCATATATTTT	CASSYDRGRDTIYF
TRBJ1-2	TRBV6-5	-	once	TGTGCCAGCCGTAGGGGCGGCTACACCTTC	CASRRGGYTF
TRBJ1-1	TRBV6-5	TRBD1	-	TGTGCCAGCAGTTACATAACAGGGGTGGCTGAAGCTTTCTTT	CASSYITGVAEAFF
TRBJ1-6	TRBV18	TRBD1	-	TGTGCCAGCTCACCGGGACAGGGTGGTTCACCCCTCCACTTT	CASSPGQGGSPLHF
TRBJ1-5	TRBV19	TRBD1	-	TGTGCCAGTCATCGGACAGGACAAAGCAATCAGCCCCAGCATTTT	CASHRTGQSNQPQHF
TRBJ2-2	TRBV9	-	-	TGTGCCAGCAGCCCAGGGTACCTAGCGACCGGGGAGCTGTTTTTT	CASSPGYLATGELFF
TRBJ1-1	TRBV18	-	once	TGTGCCAGCTCACCAGCTGGAGAGGGAGCTTTCTTT	CASSPAGEGAFF
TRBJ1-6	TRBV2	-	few	TGTGCCAGCAGTAGGGAAGGCGGGTATAATTCACCCCTCCACTTT	CASSREGGYNSPLHF
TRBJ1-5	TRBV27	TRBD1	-	TGTGCCAGCAGTTTAGGGACAGGGGGCAATCAGCCCCAGCATTTT	CASSLGTGGNQPQHF
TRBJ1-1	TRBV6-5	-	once	TGTGCCAGCAGTTACGTGCAGGGCAGGAACACTGAAGCTTTCTTT	CASSYVQGRNTEAFF
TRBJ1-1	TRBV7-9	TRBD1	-	TGTGCCAGCAGCTGGACAGGGGGCGTCAACACTGAAGCTTTCTTT	CASSWTGGVNTEAFF
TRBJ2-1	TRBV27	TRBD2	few	TGTGCCAGCAGTTTTCGGACTAGCCAGGCCCCCTACAATGAGCAGTTCTTC	CASSFRTSQAPYNEQFF
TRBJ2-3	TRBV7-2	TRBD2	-	TGTGCCAGCAGGGGGAGCGGGGGGAGTTTCGATACGCAGTATTTT	CASRGSGGSFDTQYF
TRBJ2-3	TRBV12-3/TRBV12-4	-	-	TGTGCCAGCAGTTTGGACTATACGCAGTATTTT	CASSLDYTQYF
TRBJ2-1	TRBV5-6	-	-	TGTGCCAGCAGCTTGTCAGGTTACAATGAGCAGTTCTTC	CASSLSGYNEQFF
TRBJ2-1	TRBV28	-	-	TGTGCCAGCAGGGAACAGGGTTCCTACAATGAGCAGTTCTTC	CASREQGSYNEQFF
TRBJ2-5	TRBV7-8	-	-	TGTGCCAGCAGCGGCCGCGGGCAGGAGACCCAGTACTTC	CASSGRGQETQYF
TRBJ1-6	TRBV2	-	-	TGTGCCAGCACCGTGGATAGGAGTAATTCACCCCTCCACTTT	CASTVDRSNSPLHF
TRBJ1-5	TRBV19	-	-	TGTGCCAGTACCGTGACAGGTAGTAGCAATCAGCCCCAGCATTTT	CASTVTGSSNQPQHF
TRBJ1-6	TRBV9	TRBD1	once	TGTGCCAGCAGCGTAGAGGCAGGACAGGATTCACCCCTCCACTTT	CASSVEAGQDSPLHF
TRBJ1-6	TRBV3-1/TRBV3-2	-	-	TGTGCCAGCAGCCAAGAACGGGGGTTGAGCAATTCACCCCTCCACTTT	CASSQERGLSNSPLHF
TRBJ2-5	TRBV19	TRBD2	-	TGTGCCAGTAGTATGACTAGCGGGGGGCCATTCCAAGAGACCCAGTACTTC	CASSMTSGGPFQETQYF
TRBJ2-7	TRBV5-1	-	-	TGCGCCAGCAGCTTGGCCCTGTATACGCGAACTGGTAGCGAGCAGTACTTC	CASSLALYTRTGSEQYF
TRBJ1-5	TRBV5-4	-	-	TGTGCCAGCAGCCTGCCGGGGGGGAGGCAGCCCCAGCATTTT	CASSLPGGRQPQHF
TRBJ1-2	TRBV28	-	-	TGTGCCAGCAGCCAAACAGGCTATGGCTACACCTTC	CASSQTGYGYTF
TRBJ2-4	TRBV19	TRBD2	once	TGTGCCAGTAGTAGCCAACCGGGACTAGCGGGGCTAGCCAAAAACATTCAGTACTTC	CASSSQPGLAGLAKNIQYF
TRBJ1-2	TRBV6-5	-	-	TGTGCCAGCATGGGGGGGCTGGGGACCTATGGCTACACCTTC	CASMGGLGTYGYTF
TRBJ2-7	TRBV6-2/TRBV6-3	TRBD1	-	TGTGCCAGCAGTTACAGGGACAGCTCCTACGAGCAGTACTTC	CASSYRDSSYEQYF
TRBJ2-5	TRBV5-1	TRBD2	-	TGCGCCAGCAGCCACGGAAAAACTAGCGGGGGGCAAGAGACCCAGTACTTC	CASSHGKTSGGQETQYF
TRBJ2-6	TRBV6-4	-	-	TGTGCCAGCAGCGTAGACAGCTCTGGGGCCAACGTCCTGACTTTC	CASSVDSSGANVLTF
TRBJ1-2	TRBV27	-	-	TGTGCCAGCGGCCAGAGTTCAGGGGAGTTTGGCTACACCTTC	CASGQSSGEFGYTF
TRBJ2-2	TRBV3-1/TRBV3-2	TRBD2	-	TGTGCCAGCAGCCAAGTCTCTAGCGGGGGGGTTGGCGGGGAGCTGTTTTTT	CASSQVSSGGVGGELFF
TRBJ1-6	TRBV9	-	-	TGTGCCAGCAACCAAAGGGGGAATTATAATTCACCCCTCCACTTT	CASNQRGNYNSPLHF
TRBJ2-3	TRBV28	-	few	TGTGCCAGCAGTTTACACAGGGTGTCGAACACAGATACGCAGTATTTT	CASSLHRVSNTDTQYF
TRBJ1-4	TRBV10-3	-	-	TGTGCCATCAGTGCTGGGGAGGGGAATGAAAAACTGTTTTTT	CAISAGEGNEKLFF
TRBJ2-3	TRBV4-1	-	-	TGCGCCAGCAGCCAACTAGGCCTCAGCACAGATACGCAGTATTTT	CASSQLGLSTDTQYF
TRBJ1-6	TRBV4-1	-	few	TGCGCCAGCAGCCTCGGACAGTATAATTCACCCCTCCACTTT	CASSLGQYNSPLHF
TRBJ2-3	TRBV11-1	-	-	TGTGCCAGCAGCCCCCAACTAGCAGCTAGCACAGATACGCAGTATTTT	CASSPQLAASTDTQYF